Included here is one T cell receptor beta chain sequence, with context. No antigen is known for it. The protocol used for the library was 5' RACE. Each TCR library was prepared from about 4,000 ng of total RNA. cDNA was synthesized with SMARTScribe reverse transcriptase in eight separate reactions per sample. During cDNA synthesis, template switching was used to introduce unique molecular identifiers that contained a 6-nucleotide sample barcode. Two nested PCRs of roughly 16 and 10 cycles amplified the TCRalpha and TCRbeta cDNA, and bead purification followed each PCR. Before amplification, cDNA was treated with uracil DNA-glycosylase and purified using the QIAquick PCR purification kit. The second PCR added Illumina TruSeq-compatible adapters along with sample-specific barcodes. Library quality and concentration were checked on TapeStation and Qubit, and libraries were pooled at around 4.7 ng each. The pooled libraries were sequenced with 2 x 100 bp reads and custom sequencing primers on an Illumina HiSeq2500 single-index Rapid Run. Regarding the original processing steps: MiGEC version 1.2.6 was used for UMI-based consensus assembly to correct PCR and sequencing errors. MiXCR version 2.1.1 was used for V(D)J alignment, clonotype assembly and CDR3 extraction. Normalisation of gene usage, clonotype sharing and MAIT/NKT TCR abundance was achieved by analysing the top 1000, 10 000 and 20 000 clonotypes per sample. Diversity was computed as the inverse Simpson index with the vegan R package after downsampling to 27 000 UMIs. Statistical testing used paired Mann-Whitney U tests on the discordant twin pairs and applied Benjamini-Hochberg correction for multiple testing. With the reads reprocessed by TCRdb, a single entry stands for each CDR3 protein sequence and no DNA is reported. The V and J calls and clone size come from TCRdb's table, not from the authors' own analysis. The record for this sample contains 350,000 to 550,000 distinct CDR3 sequences. The biggest ten clones account for 2% to 3% of the sample.

This entry is derived from a study of monozygotic twins with inflammatory bowel disease (dated by TCRdb to the late 2010s). Describing the broader study: The complete study included some 28 monozygotic twin pairs: 19 IBD-discordant Danish pairs and nine German pairs, of which four were IBD-concordant and five were IBD-discordant. The search for disease-associated traits relied mainly on comparing, within discordant pairs, IBD patients with their genetically identical healthy co-twins. Each individual had, on average, about 151 000 unique TCRalpha sequences and 181 000 unique TCRbeta sequences available for analysis.

From each donor, a 2.5 ml peripheral blood sample was drawn into PAXgene tubes and stored at -80 degrees C. Without any T cell sorting, total RNA was extracted from whole blood using the PAXgene blood miRNA kit on an automated QIAcube. Peripheral blood from monozygotic twin pairs who were concordant or discordant for inflammatory bowel disease underwent deep TCRalpha and TCRbeta repertoire profiling using unique molecular barcoding. For every twin pair, smoking habits were documented, and each individual was categorised as a current, former or never smoker. CDR1 is given as MNHNS and CDR2 as SASEGT, both from the germline V gene. CDR3 length: 12 amino acids, cysteine to phenylalanine. Only the protein is available. Overall results and qualifications from the work: Background noise and inter-individual variability may have been introduced into the repertoires by the differing immunosuppressive treatments among patients. The analysis was unable to tell different T cell subtypes apart. TCRbeta repertoire diversity, by inverse Simpson index, was decreased in IBD patients compared with their healthy co-twins. The results gave no support for a single strong signal or clonotype linked to IBD. Fewer clonotypes were shared with other individuals by IBD patients than by healthy twins, most markedly in patients showing signs of disease activity. No difference in repertoire similarity was observed between concordant and discordant twins, possibly owing to limited statistical power.

The rearranged chain carries TRBV6-1 and TRBJ1-2. This receptor was obtained from a human donor with ulcerative colitis or Crohn's disease, or a healthy co-twin of an affected twin (not recorded which). Material for sequencing was blood. The CDR3 protein is CASTRHVNGYTF.